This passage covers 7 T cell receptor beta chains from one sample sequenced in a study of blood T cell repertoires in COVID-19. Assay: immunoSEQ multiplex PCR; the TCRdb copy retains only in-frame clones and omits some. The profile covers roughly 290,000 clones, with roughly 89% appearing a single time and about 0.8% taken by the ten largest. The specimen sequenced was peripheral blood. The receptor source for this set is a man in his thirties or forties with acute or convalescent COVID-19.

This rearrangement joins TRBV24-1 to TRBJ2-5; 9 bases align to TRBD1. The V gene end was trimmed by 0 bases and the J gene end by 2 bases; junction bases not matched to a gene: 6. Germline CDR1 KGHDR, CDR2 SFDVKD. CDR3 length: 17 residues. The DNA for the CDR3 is TGTGCCACCAGTGATTTGGGACAGGGGTTTCGTCAAGAGACCCAGTACTTC. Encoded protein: CATSDLGQGFRQETQYF.

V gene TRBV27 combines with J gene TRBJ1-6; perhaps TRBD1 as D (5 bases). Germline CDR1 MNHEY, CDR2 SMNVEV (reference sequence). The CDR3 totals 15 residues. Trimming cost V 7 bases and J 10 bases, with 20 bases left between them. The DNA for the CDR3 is TGTGCCAGCACTAACCAGGGCGGATTGGGCTCACCCCTCCACTTT. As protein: CASTNQGGLGSPLHF.

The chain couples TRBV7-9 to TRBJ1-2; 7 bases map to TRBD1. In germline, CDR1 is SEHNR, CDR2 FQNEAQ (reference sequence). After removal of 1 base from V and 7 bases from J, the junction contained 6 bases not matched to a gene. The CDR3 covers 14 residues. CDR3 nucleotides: TGTGCCAGCAGCTTAGGGACAGGCCCTGGTGGCTACACCTTC. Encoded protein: CASSLGTGPGGYTF.

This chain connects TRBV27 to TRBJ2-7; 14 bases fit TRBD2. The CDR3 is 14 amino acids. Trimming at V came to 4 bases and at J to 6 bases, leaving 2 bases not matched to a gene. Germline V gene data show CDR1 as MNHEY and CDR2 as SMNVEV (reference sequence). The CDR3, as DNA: TGTGCCAGCAGTTGGGGGACTAGCGGGAGCGAGCAGTACTTC. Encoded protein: CASSWGTSGSEQYF.

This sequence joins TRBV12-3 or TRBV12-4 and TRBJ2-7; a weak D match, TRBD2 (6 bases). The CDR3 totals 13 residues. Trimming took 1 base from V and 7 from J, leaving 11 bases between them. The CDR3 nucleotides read TGTGCCAGCAGTTTAGGGGGGGTGAGGGAGCAGTACTTC. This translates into CASSLGGVREQYF.

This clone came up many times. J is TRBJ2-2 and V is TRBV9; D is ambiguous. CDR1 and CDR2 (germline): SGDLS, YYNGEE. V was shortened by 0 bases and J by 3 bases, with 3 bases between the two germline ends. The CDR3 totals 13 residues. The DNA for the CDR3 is TGTGCCAGCAGCGTAGTAGACACCGGGGAGCTGTTTTTT. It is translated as CASSVVDTGELFF.

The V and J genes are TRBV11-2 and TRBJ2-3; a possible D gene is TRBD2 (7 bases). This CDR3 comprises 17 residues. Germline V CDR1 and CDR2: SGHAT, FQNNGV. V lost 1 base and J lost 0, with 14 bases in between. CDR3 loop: CASSLGGGPSSTDTQYF. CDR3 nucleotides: TGTGCCAGCAGCTTAGGGGGGGGGCCCTCTAGCACAGATACGCAGTATTTT.